This T cell receptor (beta chain) was profiled in a study of Graves' ophthalmopathy and Graves' hyperthyroidism. Comment on this clonotype: As yet, its antigen is unknown.

The hyperthyroidism patients had a new diagnosis of under 2 months' duration and were aged 18 to 65. Scientists amplified the TCR beta CDR3 regions from RNA transcripts. RT-PCR with HTBI primers came first, then second-round multiplex PCR. TCRdb ran MiXCR on the multiplex PCR reads and lists one entry per CDR3 protein. The table shows 560,000 or so distinct CDR3 sequences, with approximately 37% occurring only once. Study-wide results and caveats: With just over 70% sensitivity and approximately 73% specificity, the model predicted ophthalmopathy progression.

The sample was peripheral blood or thyroid tissue (not recorded which). This TCR was recovered from an adult man with Graves' hyperthyroidism.

The CDR3 sequence is CASRPGGVSTDTQYF. The CDR3 region has the DNA TGTGCCAGCCGCCCAGGGGGTGTTAGCACAGATACGCAGTACTTC. The chain recombines TRBV7-2 with TRBJ2-5; 7 positions agree with TRBD1. The CDR3 is made up of 15 amino acids. The J segment lost 11 bases and the V segment lost 8 bases, leaving 20 bases of the junction unmatched. The V gene's germline CDR1 is SGHTA and CDR2 FQGNSA.